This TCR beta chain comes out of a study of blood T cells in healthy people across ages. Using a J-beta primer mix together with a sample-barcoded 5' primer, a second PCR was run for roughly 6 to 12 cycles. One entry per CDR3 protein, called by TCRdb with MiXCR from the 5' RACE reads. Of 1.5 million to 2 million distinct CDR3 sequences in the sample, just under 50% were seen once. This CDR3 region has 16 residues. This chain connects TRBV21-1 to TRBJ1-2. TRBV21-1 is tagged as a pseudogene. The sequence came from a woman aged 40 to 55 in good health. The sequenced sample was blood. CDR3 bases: TGTGCCAGCAGCAAAGAGGTCCGAGAGGGAGGGTATGGCTACACCTTC. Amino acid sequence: CASSKEVREGGYGYTF.